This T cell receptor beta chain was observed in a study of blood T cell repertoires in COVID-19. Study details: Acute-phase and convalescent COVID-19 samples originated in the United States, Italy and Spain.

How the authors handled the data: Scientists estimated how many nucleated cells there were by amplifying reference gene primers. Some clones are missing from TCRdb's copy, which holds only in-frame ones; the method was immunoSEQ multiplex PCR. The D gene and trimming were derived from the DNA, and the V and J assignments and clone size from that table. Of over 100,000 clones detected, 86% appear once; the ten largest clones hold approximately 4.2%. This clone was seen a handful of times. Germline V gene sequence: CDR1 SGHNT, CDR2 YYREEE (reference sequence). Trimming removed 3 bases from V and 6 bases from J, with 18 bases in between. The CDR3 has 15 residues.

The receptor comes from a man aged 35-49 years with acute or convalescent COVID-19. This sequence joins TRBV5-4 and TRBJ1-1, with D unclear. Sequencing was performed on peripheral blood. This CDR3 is CASSWKRDGLSEAFF. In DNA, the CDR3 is TGTGCCAGCAGCTGGAAGAGGGATGGTCTCTCTGAAGCTTTCTTT.